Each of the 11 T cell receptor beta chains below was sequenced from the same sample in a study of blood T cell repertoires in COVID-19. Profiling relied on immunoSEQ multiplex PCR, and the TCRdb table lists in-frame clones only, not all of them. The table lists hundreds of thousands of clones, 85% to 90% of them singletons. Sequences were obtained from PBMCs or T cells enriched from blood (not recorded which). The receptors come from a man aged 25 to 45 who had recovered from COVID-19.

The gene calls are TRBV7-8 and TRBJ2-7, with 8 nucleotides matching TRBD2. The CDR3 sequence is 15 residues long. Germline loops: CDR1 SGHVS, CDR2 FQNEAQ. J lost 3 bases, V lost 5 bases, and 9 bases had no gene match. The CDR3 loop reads CASSPPGGRNYEQYF. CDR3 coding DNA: TGTGCCAGCAGCCCCCCTGGCGGGAGGAACTACGAGCAGTACTTC.

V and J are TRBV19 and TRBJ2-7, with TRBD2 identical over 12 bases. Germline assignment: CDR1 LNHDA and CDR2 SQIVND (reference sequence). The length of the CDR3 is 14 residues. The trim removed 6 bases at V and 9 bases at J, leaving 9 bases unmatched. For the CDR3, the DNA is TGTGCCAGTAGAGACCGACTAGCGGGAGAAGTGCAGTACTTC. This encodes CASRDRLAGEVQYF.

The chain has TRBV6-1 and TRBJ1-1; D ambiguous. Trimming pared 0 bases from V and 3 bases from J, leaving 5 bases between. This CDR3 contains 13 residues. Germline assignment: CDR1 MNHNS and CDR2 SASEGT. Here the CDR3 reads CASSEASDTEAFF. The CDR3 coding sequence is TGTGCCAGCAGTGAAGCTTCGGACACTGAAGCTTTCTTT.

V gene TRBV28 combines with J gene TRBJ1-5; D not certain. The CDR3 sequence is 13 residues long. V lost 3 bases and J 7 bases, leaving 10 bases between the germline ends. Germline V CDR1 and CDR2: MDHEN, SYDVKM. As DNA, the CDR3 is TGTGCCAGCAGTTTTTATTTACAACAGCCCCAGCATTTT. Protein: CASSFYLQQPQHF.

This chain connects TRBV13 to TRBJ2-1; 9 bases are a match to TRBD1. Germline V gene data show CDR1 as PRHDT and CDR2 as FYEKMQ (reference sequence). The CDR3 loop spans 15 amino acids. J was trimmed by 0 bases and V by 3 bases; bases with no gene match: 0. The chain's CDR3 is CASSLTGGSYNEQFF. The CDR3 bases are TGTGCCAGCAGCTTGACAGGGGGCTCCTACAATGAGCAGTTCTTC.

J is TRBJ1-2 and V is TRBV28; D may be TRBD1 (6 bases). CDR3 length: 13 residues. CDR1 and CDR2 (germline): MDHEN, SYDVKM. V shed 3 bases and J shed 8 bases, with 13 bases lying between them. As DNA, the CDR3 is TGTGCCAGCAGTTTTCAGGGGTCGGGCGGCTACACCTTC. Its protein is CASSFQGSGGYTF.

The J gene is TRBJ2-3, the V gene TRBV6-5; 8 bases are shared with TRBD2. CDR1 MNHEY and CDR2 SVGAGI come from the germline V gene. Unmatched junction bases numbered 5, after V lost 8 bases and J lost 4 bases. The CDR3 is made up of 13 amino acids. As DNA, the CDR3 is TGTGCCAGCCTCAGCGGGAGAGCAGATACGCAGTATTTT. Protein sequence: CASLSGRADTQYF.

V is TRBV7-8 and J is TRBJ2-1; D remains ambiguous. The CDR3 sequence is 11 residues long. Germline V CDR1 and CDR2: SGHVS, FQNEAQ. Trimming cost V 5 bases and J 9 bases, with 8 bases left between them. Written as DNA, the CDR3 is TGTGCCAGCAGCCCCTTAGTTGAGCAGTTCTTC. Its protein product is CASSPLVEQFF.

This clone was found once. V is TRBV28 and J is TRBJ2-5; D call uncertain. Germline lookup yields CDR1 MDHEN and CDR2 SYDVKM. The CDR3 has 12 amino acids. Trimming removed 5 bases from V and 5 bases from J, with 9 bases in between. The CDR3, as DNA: TGTGCCAGCAGTCCCCGGTGGGAGACCCAGTACTTC. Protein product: CASSPRWETQYF.

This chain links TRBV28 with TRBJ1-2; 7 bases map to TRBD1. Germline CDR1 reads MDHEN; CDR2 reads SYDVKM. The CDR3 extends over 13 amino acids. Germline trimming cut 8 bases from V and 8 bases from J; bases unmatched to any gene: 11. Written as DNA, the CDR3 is TGTGCCAGCTTAATGACAGGGCAAGGAGGCTACACCTTC. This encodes CASLMTGQGGYTF.

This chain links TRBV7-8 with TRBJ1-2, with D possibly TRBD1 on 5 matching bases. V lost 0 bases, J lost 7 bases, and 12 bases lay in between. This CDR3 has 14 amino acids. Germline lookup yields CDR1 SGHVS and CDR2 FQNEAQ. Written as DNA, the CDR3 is TGTGCCAGCAGCTTAGCCTCCGCCGGGGGTGGCTACACCTTC. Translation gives CASSLASAGGGYTF.